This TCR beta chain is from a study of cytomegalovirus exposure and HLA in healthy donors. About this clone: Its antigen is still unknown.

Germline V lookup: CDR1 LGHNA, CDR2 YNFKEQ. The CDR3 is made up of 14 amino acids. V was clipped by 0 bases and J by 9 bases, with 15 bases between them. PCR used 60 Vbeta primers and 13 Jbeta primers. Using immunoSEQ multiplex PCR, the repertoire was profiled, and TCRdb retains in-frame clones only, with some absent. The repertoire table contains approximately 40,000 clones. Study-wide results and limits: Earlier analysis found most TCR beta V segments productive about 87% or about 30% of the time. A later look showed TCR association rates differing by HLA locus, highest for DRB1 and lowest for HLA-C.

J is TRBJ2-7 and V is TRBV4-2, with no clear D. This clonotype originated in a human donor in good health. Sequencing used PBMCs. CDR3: CASSQDFPLLRQYF. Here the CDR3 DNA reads TGTGCCAGCAGCCAAGATTTTCCGTTACTACGGCAGTACTTC.